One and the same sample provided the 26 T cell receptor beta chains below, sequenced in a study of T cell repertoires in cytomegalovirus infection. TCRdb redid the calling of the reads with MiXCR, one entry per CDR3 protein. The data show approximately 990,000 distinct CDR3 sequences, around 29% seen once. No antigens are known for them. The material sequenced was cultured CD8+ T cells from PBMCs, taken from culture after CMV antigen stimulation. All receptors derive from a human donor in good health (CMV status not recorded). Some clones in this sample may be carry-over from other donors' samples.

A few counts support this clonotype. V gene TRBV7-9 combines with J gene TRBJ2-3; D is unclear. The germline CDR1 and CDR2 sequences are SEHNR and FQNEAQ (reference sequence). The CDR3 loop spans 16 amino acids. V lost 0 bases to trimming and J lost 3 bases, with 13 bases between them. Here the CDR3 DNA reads TGTGCCAGCAGCTTAGCGCTCCGGAGCCGTACAGATACGCAGTATTTT. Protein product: CASSLALRSRTDTQYF.

The CDR3 sequence is CASSWTPFEQFF. For the CDR3, the DNA is TGTGCCAGCAGCTGGACCCCCTTCGAGCAGTTCTTC. The chain combines TRBV5-6 with TRBJ2-1; the D is unclear. In germline, CDR1 is SGHDT, CDR2 YYEEEE. The CDR3 length is 12 residues. V gave up 3 bases and J gave up 10 bases, with 11 bases separating them.

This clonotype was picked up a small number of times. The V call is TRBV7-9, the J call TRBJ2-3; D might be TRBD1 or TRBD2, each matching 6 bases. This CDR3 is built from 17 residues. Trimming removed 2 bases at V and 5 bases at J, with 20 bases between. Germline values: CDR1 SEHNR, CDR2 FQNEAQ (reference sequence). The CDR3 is CASSLIALGGGGDTQYF. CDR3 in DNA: TGTGCCAGCAGCTTAATAGCGTTAGGGGGAGGAGGAGATACGCAGTATTTT.

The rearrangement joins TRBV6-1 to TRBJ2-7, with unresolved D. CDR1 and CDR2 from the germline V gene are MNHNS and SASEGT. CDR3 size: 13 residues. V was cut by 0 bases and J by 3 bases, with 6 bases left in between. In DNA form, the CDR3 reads TGTGCCAGCAGTGAAGCACGCAGCTACGAGCAGTACTTC. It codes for CASSEARSYEQYF.

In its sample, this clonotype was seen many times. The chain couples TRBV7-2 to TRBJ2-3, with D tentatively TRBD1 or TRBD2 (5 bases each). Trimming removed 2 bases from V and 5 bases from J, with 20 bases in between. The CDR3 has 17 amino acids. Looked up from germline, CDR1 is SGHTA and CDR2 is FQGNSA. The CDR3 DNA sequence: TGTGCCAGCAGCTTAAAGCTGCCGGGGCACGGGCGAGATACGCAGTATTTT. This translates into CASSLKLPGHGRDTQYF.

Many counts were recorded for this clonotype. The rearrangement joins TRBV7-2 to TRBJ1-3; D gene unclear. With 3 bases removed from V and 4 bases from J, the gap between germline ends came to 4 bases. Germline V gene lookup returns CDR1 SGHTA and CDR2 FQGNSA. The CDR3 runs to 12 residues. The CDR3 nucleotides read TGTGCCAGCAGCTTCGAAGGAAACACCATATATTTT. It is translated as CASSFEGNTIYF.

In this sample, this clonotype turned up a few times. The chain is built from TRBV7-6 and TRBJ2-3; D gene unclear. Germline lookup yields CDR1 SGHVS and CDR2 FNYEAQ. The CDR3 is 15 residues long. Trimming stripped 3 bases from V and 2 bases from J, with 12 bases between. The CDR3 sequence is CASSFLPDTTDTQYF. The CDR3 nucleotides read TGTGCCAGCAGCTTTCTACCCGATACCACAGATACGCAGTATTTT.

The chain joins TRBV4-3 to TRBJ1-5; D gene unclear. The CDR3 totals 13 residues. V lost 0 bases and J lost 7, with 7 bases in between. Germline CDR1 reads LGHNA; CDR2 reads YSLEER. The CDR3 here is CASSQDWQQPQHF. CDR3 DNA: TGCGCCAGCAGCCAAGATTGGCAGCAGCCCCAGCATTTT.

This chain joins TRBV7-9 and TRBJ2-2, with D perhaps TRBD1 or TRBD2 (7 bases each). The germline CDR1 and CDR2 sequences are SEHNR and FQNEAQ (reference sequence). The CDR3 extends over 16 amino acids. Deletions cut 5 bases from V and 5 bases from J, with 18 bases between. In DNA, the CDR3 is TGTGCCAGCAGCCCCAGCCAGGGGGGGTCTACCGGGGAGCTGTTTTTT. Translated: CASSPSQGGSTGELFF.

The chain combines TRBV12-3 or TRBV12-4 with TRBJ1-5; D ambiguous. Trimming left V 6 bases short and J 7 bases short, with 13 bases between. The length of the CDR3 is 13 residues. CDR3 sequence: CASRIGSGQPQHF. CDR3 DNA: TGTGCCAGCAGAATTGGGTCGGGCCAGCCCCAGCATTTT.

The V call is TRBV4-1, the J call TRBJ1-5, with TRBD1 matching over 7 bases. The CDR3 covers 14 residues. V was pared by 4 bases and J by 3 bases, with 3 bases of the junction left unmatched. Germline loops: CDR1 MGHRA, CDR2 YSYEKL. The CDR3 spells CASSPGGNNQPQHF. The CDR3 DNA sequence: TGCGCCAGCAGCCCAGGGGGAAACAATCAGCCCCAGCATTTT.

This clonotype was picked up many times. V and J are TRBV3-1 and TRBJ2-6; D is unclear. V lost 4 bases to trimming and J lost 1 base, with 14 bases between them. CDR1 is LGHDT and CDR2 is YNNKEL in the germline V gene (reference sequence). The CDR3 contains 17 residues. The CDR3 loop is CASSRGPRGSGANVLTF. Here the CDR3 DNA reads TGTGCCAGCAGCCGAGGTCCTAGAGGATCTGGGGCCAACGTCCTGACTTTC.

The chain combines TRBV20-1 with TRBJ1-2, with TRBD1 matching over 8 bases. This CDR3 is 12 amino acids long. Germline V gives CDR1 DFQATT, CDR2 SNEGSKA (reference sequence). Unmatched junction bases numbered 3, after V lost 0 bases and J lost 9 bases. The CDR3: CSARDGQGRYTF. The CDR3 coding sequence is TGCAGTGCTAGAGATGGACAGGGTCGCTACACCTTC.

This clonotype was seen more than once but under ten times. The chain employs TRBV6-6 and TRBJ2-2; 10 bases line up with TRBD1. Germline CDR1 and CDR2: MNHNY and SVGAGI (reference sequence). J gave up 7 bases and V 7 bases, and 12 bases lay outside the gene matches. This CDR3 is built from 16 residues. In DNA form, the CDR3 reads TGTGCCAGCACCTCCCGGGACAGGGGAGGAAGCGGGGAGCTGTTTTTT. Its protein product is CASTSRDRGGSGELFF.

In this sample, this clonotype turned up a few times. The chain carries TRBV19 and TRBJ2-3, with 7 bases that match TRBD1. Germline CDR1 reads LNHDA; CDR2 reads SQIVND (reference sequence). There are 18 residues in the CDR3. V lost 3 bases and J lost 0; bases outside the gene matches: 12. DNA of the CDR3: TGTGCCAGTAGTATTAGGGGACAGATAATGACTAGCACAGATACGCAGTATTTT. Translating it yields CASSIRGQIMTSTDTQYF.

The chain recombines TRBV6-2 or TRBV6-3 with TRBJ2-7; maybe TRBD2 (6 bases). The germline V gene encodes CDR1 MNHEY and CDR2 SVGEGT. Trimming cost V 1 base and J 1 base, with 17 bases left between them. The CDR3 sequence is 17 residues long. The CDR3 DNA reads TGTGCCAGCAGTTACTTCGCAGGAGGGAACAGATCCTACGAGCAGTACTTC. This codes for CASSYFAGGNRSYEQYF.

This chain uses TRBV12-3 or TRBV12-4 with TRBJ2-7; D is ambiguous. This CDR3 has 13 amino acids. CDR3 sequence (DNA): TGTGCCAGCAGTCCGAAAGGAAGCTACCAGCAGTACGTC. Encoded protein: CASSPKGSYQQYV.

CDR3 region: CASSYSTSGDPSSYNEQFF. DNA for the CDR3: TGTGCCAGCAGTTACTCGACATCAGGGGATCCAAGCTCCTACAATGAGCAGTTCTTC. The chain carries TRBV6-2 or TRBV6-3 and TRBJ2-1; D perhaps matches TRBD1 (6 bases). Trimming pared 0 bases from V and 0 bases from J, leaving 18 bases between. The germline V gene encodes CDR1 MNHEY and CDR2 SVGEGT. CDR3 length equals 19 residues.

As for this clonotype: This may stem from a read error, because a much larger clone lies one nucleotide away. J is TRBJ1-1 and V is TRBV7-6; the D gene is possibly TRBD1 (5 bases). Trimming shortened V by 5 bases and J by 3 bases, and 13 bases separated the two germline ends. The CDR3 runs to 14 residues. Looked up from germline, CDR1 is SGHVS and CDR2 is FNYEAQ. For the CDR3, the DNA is TGTGCCAGCAGCACAGGACGGCTGGACACTGAAGCTTTCTTT. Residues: CASSTGRLDTEAFF.

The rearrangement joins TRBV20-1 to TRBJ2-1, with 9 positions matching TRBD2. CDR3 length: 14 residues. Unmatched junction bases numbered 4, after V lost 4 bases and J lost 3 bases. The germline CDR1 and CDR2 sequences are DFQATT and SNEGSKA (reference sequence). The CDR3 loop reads CSANLAGDYNEQFF. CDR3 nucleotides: TGCAGTGCTAACTTAGCGGGGGACTACAATGAGCAGTTCTTC.

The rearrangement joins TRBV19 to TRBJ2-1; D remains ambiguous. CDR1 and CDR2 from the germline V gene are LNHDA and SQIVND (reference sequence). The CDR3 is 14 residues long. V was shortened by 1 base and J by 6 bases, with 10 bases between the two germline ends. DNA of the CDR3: TGTGCCAGTAGTATAGTCGGTAGTGCCAATGAGCAGTTCTTC. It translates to CASSIVGSANEQFF.

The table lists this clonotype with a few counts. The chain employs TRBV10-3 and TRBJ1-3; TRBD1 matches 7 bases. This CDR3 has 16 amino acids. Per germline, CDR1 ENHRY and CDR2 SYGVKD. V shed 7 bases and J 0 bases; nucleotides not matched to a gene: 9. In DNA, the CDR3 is TGTGCCATCATGAATTGGGACAGTGACTCTGGAAACACCATATATTTT. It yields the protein CAIMNWDSDSGNTIYF.

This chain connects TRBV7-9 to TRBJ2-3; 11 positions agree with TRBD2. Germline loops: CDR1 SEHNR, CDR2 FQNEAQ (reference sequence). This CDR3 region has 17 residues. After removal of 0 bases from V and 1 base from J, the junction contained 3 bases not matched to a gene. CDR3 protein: CASSLAILAGGTDTQYF. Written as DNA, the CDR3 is TGTGCCAGCAGCTTAGCGATACTAGCGGGGGGCACAGATACGCAGTATTTT.

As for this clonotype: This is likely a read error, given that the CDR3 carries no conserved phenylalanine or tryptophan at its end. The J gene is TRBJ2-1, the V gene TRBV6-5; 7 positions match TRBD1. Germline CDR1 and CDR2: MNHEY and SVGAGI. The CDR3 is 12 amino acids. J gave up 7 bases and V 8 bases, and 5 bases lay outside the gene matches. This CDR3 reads CASGAGGNEQFS. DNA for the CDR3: TGTGCCAGCGGGGCAGGGGGTAATGAGCAGTTCTCC.

CDR3 in DNA: TGTGCCAGCAGCCCGACAGGGAGAGACACAGATACGCAGTATTTT. The encoded protein is CASSPTGRDTDTQYF. The rearrangement joins TRBV6-1 to TRBJ2-3; 7 nucleotides align to TRBD1. The germline V gene has CDR1 MNHNS and CDR2 SASEGT. The junction had 8 bases not matched to a gene; V was cut back by 6 bases and J by 2 bases. The CDR3 covers 15 residues.

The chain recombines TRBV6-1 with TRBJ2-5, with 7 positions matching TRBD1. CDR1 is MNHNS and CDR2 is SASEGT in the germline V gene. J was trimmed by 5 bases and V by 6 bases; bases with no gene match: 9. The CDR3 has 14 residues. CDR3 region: CASSHRGHEETQYF. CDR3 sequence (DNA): TGTGCCAGCAGCCACAGGGGACACGAGGAGACCCAGTACTTC.